This T cell receptor (beta chain) comes out of a study of OX40 agonist ivuxolimab in advanced cancers. The overall study: It was ivuxolimab, an agonistic anti-OX40 (CD134) antibody, that patients were treated with. Findings and caveats of the study: At 0.1 to 3.0 mg/kg, CD4+ and CD8+ blood T cells expanded clonally by week 6.

Generated by immunoSEQ multiplex PCR, the TCRdb table keeps only in-frame clones and is missing some. Here the sample spans more than 60,000 clones, 65% to 85% being singletons. Blood specimens came from baseline, cycle 4 day 1, and cycle 7 day 1. As to this clone: The target antigen is unknown.

Germline-derived CDR1 and CDR2 are MDHEN and SYDVKM. This CDR3 is built from 14 residues. The V segment lost 4 bases and the J segment 8 bases; nucleotides outside the gene matches: 7. The material sequenced was CD4+ or CD8+ T cells sorted from blood, taken in a trial of the OX40 agonist ivuxolimab. The sequence came from an adult with an advanced solid tumor such as melanoma, head and neck, liver or kidney cancer. The J gene is TRBJ1-4, the V gene TRBV28, with 7 bases identical to TRBD1. CDR3 protein: CASSSTGSLEKLFF. As DNA, the CDR3 is TGTGCCAGCAGTTCGACAGGGAGCTTGGAAAAACTGTTTTTT.